One sample yielded the 28 T cell receptor beta chains listed below, sequenced in a study of cytotoxic CD8 clonotypes in ibrutinib-treated CLL. TCRdb's copy holds only in-frame clones and misses some; the assay was immunoSEQ multiplex PCR. This sample yields 200,000 to 250,000 clones, of which more than 75% are seen a single time; approximately 10% belongs to the top ten. The source was PBMCs, collected after 12 months of ibrutinib treatment. These receptors originate from a human donor with chronic lymphocytic leukemia.

The chain combines TRBV27 with TRBJ1-2; D perhaps matches TRBD1 (6 bases). The CDR3 contains 15 residues. Trimming took 5 bases from V and 8 from J, leaving 21 bases between them. Germline V lookup: CDR1 MNHEY, CDR2 SMNVEV (reference sequence). As DNA, the CDR3 is TGTGCCAGCAGTCAGGGGAGCTACGGACGGGTCGGCTACACCTTC. Protein: CASSQGSYGRVGYTF.

The V gene is TRBV21-1, the J gene TRBJ2-7. TRBV21-1 constitutes a pseudogene. The CDR3 loop spans 14 amino acids. The CDR3 DNA sequence: TGTGCCAGCAGCCCGACGAGCCGGTCCTACGAGCAGTACTTC. It specifies CASSPTSRSYEQYF.

This clone was found many times. The rearrangement joins TRBV6-5 to TRBJ1-2; a possible D gene is TRBD1 (5 bases). Trimming left V 6 bases short and J 7 bases short, with 15 bases between. The CDR3 spans 13 residues. Germline assignment: CDR1 MNHEY and CDR2 SVGAGI. CDR3 bases: TGTGCCAGCAGGGACATAGCCCAGAGTGGCTACACCTTC. As protein: CASRDIAQSGYTF.

This clone showed up just once. V is TRBV25-1 and J is TRBJ1-4; TRBD1 matches at 7 bases. The trim removed 6 bases at V and 4 bases at J, leaving 8 bases unmatched. CDR3 length equals 15 residues. The V gene's germline CDR1 is MGHDK and CDR2 SYGVNS. The CDR3 reads CASRFPGQNNEKLFF. In DNA, the CDR3 is TGTGCCAGCAGATTCCCGGGACAGAATAATGAAAAACTGTTTTTT. The complete variable domain, with remaining parts taken from reference TRBV25-1 and TRBJ1-4, reads EADIYQTPRYLVIGTGKKITLECSQTMGHDKMYWYQQDPGMELHLIHYSYGVNSTEKGDLSSESTVSRIRTEHFPLTLESARPSHTSQYLCASRFPGQNNEKLFFGSGTQLSVL.

The chain carries TRBV7-8 and TRBJ2-5; 8 bases fit TRBD1. The CDR3 runs to 15 residues. V shed 2 bases and J 2 bases; nucleotides not matched to a gene: 4. CDR1 is SGHVS and CDR2 is FQNEAQ in the germline V gene. In DNA, the CDR3 is TGTGCCAGCAGCTTAACCAGGGACAGGCAAGAGACCCAGTACTTC. It specifies CASSLTRDRQETQYF.

The CDR3 DNA sequence: TGTGCCAGCAGCCCGGTTGGGGGGGGCCCACAGTATACGCAGTATTTT. This gives the protein CASSPVGGGPQYTQYF. The chain joins TRBV5-6 to TRBJ2-3, with TRBD2 as a possible D gene (7 bases). This CDR3 is 16 amino acids long. V was cut by 4 bases and J by 7 bases, with 22 bases left in between. The V gene's germline CDR1 is SGHDT and CDR2 YYEEEE.

The chain has TRBV28 and TRBJ1-6, with 8 bases lining up with TRBD1. J gave up 14 bases and V 11 bases, and 11 bases lay outside the gene matches. The CDR3 totals 12 residues. Germline assignment: CDR1 MDHEN and CDR2 SYDVKM. Here the CDR3 DNA reads TGTGCCTCCGGGACAGGCGCTCTGTCCCTCCACTTT. Amino acids: CASGTGALSLHF.

This clone was seen only a few times. CDR3 in amino acids: CASSPLDSYGYTF. The CDR3, as DNA: TGCGCCAGCAGCCCGCTCGACAGCTATGGCTACACCTTC. The rearrangement joins TRBV5-1 to TRBJ1-2, with D perhaps matching TRBD1 (5 bases). V gave up 4 bases and J gave up 4 bases, with 11 bases separating them. This CDR3 is 13 amino acids long. Germline V gene lookup returns CDR1 SGHRS and CDR2 YFSETQ.

This clone was seen a single time. CDR3 bases: TGTGCCAGCAGCGTAGGGGATGAGAATGAGCAGTTCTTC. Translation: CASSVGDENEQFF. The V gene is TRBV9, the J gene TRBJ2-1; D is undetermined. Trimming left V 0 bases short and J 7 bases short, with 8 bases between. This CDR3 spans 13 amino acids. Germline V gene sequence: CDR1 SGDLS, CDR2 YYNGEE. Looking up the rest from reference TRBV9 and TRBJ2-1 gives the full variable domain: DSGVTQTPKHLITATGQRVTLRCSPRSGDLSVYWYQQSLDQGLQFLIQYYNGEERAKGNILERFSAQQFPDLHSELNLSSLELGDSALYFCASSVGDENEQFFGPGTRLTVL.

This rearrangement joins TRBV27 to TRBJ2-1; D might be TRBD1 (6 bases). Trimming stripped 5 bases from V and 16 bases from J, with 21 bases between. Germline CDR1 is MNHEY and CDR2 is SMNVEV (reference sequence). The CDR3 loop spans 13 amino acids. The CDR3 sequence is CASSPILGAVLFF. The CDR3 bases are TGTGCCAGCAGTCCGATTTTGGGGGCGGTCCTTTTCTTC.

The chain links TRBV28 to TRBJ2-5, with no clear D. This CDR3 spans 14 amino acids. Germline values: CDR1 MDHEN, CDR2 SYDVKM. The V end was cut by 6 bases, the J end by 7 bases, with 18 bases between. In DNA, the CDR3 is TGTGCCAGCAGCCTAAGCAGGCCCGCCGGGACCCAGTACTTC. This sequence encodes CASSLSRPAGTQYF. The full variable domain, in which reference TRBV28 and TRBJ2-5 provide the parts outside the CDR3, is DVKVTQSSRYLVKRTGEKVFLECVQDMDHENMFWYRQDPGLGLRLIYFSYDVKMKEKGDIPEGYSVSREKKERFSLILESASTNQTSMYLCASSLSRPAGTQYFGPGTRLLVL.

The genes are TRBV6-4 and TRBJ2-7; 8 bases align to TRBD1. Looked up from germline, CDR1 is MRHNA and CDR2 is SNTAGT. The trim removed 1 base at V and 3 bases at J, leaving 8 bases unmatched. The CDR3 contains 16 residues. This CDR3 is CASSDFVGRGLYEQYF. The CDR3 nucleotides read TGTGCCAGCAGTGACTTCGTCGGCAGGGGGCTCTACGAGCAGTACTTC.

The genes are TRBV7-9 and TRBJ1-3; D unresolved. The V gene lost 3 bases and the J gene lost 4 bases, with 13 bases spanning the gap. There are 15 residues in the CDR3. Germline CDR1 SEHNR, CDR2 FQNEAQ (reference sequence). The CDR3 coding sequence is TGTGCCAGCAGCTTTATTCAGGAACTCGGAAACACCATATATTTT. Translated, it gives CASSFIQELGNTIYF.

The rearrangement links TRBV27 to TRBJ2-3, with D possibly matching TRBD2 (5 bases). The V gene lost 7 bases and the J gene lost 4 bases, with 15 bases spanning the gap. There are 14 residues in the CDR3. Germline CDR1 and CDR2: MNHEY and SMNVEV (reference sequence). CDR3 bases: TGTGCCAGCACCAACGTAGGAGCGGCAGATACGCAGTATTTT. This sequence encodes CASTNVGAADTQYF.

The chain carries TRBV25-1 and TRBJ2-1; 7 positions match TRBD1. The CDR3 is 12 amino acids. The germline V gene encodes CDR1 MGHDK and CDR2 SYGVNS. Losses at the gene ends were 6 bases for V and 15 bases for J; bases not matched to a gene: 11. CDR3 nucleotide sequence: TGTGCCAGCAGGCAAACAGGGGCCGTAATGTTCTTC. As protein: CASRQTGAVMFF.

The chain carries TRBV7-6 and TRBJ2-1; 11 bases match TRBD2. This CDR3 is 17 amino acids long. In germline, CDR1 is SGHVS, CDR2 FNYEAQ. Trimming cost V 3 bases and J 9 bases; bases outside gene matches: 13. In DNA, the CDR3 is TGTGCCAGCAGCTTGGCACTCACTAGCGGGGGAAGTGGTGAGCAGTTCTTC. Translated, it gives CASSLALTSGGSGEQFF.

This chain connects TRBV5-1 to TRBJ2-1, with 9 positions matching TRBD1. Germline CDR1 and CDR2: SGHRS and YFSETQ. The J segment lost 6 bases and the V segment lost 5 bases, leaving 6 bases of the junction unmatched. The CDR3 covers 14 residues. CDR3 amino acids: CASSWTGDLNEQFF. The CDR3 DNA reads TGCGCCAGCAGTTGGACAGGGGACCTCAATGAGCAGTTCTTC.

The rearrangement joins TRBV6-5 to TRBJ1-2; 7 nucleotides align to TRBD1. Germline-derived CDR1 and CDR2 are MNHEY and SVGAGI. The CDR3 covers 14 residues. V lost 2 bases and J lost 4; bases outside the gene matches: 4. CDR3 region: CASSYRDSFYGYTF. In DNA, the CDR3 is TGTGCCAGCAGTTACAGGGACAGCTTCTATGGCTACACCTTC.

V and J are TRBV27 and TRBJ1-1, with unresolved D. The ends were cut back, 3 bases at V and 2 bases at J, with 10 bases in the middle. Germline V gene sequence: CDR1 MNHEY, CDR2 SMNVEV (reference sequence). The CDR3 totals 14 residues. CDR3 nucleotides: TGTGCCAGCAGTTTGTATGCAAGCAACACTGAAGCTTTCTTT. This encodes CASSLYASNTEAFF.

The rearrangement links TRBV2 to TRBJ1-5, with a weak D call TRBD1 (6 bases). V was cut by 7 bases and J by 6 bases, with 19 bases left in between. Germline values: CDR1 SNHLY, CDR2 FYNNEI. The CDR3 runs to 15 residues. DNA for the CDR3: TGTGCCAGCACAGGGACAAATATTTATGGTCAGCCCCAGCATTTT. Translated: CASTGTNIYGQPQHF.

The genes are TRBV28 and TRBJ2-2; no firm D call. CDR1 is MDHEN, CDR2 SYDVKM, per germline. Trimming took off 7 bases at V and 7 bases at J, with 13 bases between the two ends. This CDR3 is 13 amino acids long. CDR3 amino acids: CASTTTMGGELFF. CDR3 in DNA: TGTGCCAGCACCACCACTATGGGCGGGGAGCTGTTTTTT. Using reference TRBV28 and TRBJ2-2 for the parts outside the CDR3, the full variable domain is DVKVTQSSRYLVKRTGEKVFLECVQDMDHENMFWYRQDPGLGLRLIYFSYDVKMKEKGDIPEGYSVSREKKERFSLILESASTNQTSMYLCASTTTMGGELFFGEGSRLTVL.

V is TRBV5-1 and J is TRBJ1-2, with D uncertain. Per the germline V gene, CDR1 is SGHRS and CDR2 is YFSETQ. The CDR3 runs to 13 residues. V lost 4 bases to trimming and J lost 6 bases, with 13 bases between them. The CDR3 is CASSRDGPDGYTF. As DNA, the CDR3 is TGCGCCAGCAGCCGTGACGGGCCGGATGGCTACACCTTC.

The rearrangement links TRBV4-2 to TRBJ2-3; D possibly corresponds to TRBD2 (5 bases). Trimming took 4 bases from V and 10 from J, leaving 24 bases between them. The CDR3 runs to 16 residues. Germline CDR1 and CDR2: LGHNA and YNFKEQ. CDR3 in amino acids: CASSPRIVTRPVAQYF. For the CDR3, the DNA is TGTGCCAGCAGCCCTCGGATCGTAACTAGGCCAGTGGCGCAGTATTTT.

The gene calls are TRBV7-6 and TRBJ1-1, with D tentatively TRBD1 (5 bases). CDR1 and CDR2 (germline): SGHVS, FNYEAQ. The CDR3 is 12 amino acids. The ends were cut back, 3 bases at V and 12 bases at J, with 14 bases in the middle. CDR3 DNA sequence: TGTGCCAGCAGCTTGGTAGAGGGGATGTCTTTCTTT. Translated, it gives CASSLVEGMSFF. Using reference TRBV7-6 and TRBJ1-1 for the parts outside the CDR3, the full variable domain is GAGVSQSPRYKVTKRGQDVALRCDPISGHVSLYWYRQALGQGPEFLTYFNYEAQQDKSGLPNDRFSAERPEGSISTLTIQRTEQRDSAMYRCASSLVEGMSFFGQGTRLTVV.

The genes are TRBV18 and TRBJ2-3; TRBD2 aligns across 8 bases. The J segment lost 5 bases and the V segment lost 2 bases, leaving 9 bases of the junction unmatched. This CDR3 comprises 16 residues. The germline V gene encodes CDR1 KGHSH and CDR2 LQKENI. The CDR3 is CASSPISAGGVDTQYF. The CDR3, as DNA: TGTGCCAGCTCACCAATTTCCGCGGGAGGTGTAGATACGCAGTATTTT.

This chain connects TRBV18 to TRBJ2-5; TRBD1 is a possible D gene (5 bases). There are 13 residues in the CDR3. Trimming removed 3 bases at V and 4 bases at J, with 9 bases between. Germline CDR1 KGHSH, CDR2 LQKENI. The chain's CDR3 is CASSPTGTETQYF. CDR3 DNA sequence: TGTGCCAGCTCACCCACAGGAACAGAGACCCAGTACTTC.

A few counts support this clone. V is TRBV4-1 and J is TRBJ2-1; the D gene is possibly TRBD2 (5 bases). CDR3 length: 13 residues. Trimming removed 1 base at V and 7 bases at J, with 8 bases between. The germline gives CDR1 MGHRA, CDR2 YSYEKL. The CDR3 loop reads CASSQAGVNEQFF. Here the CDR3 DNA reads TGCGCCAGCAGCCAAGCCGGGGTAAATGAGCAGTTCTTC.

The rearrangement joins TRBV19 to TRBJ2-2; D gene unclear. V lost 5 bases to trimming and J lost 4 bases, with 8 bases between them. CDR3 length equals 13 residues. Germline loops: CDR1 LNHDA, CDR2 SQIVND (reference sequence). CDR3 in DNA: TGTGCCAGTAGTGCCATTTTCACCGGGGAGCTGTTTTTT. This codes for CASSAIFTGELFF.